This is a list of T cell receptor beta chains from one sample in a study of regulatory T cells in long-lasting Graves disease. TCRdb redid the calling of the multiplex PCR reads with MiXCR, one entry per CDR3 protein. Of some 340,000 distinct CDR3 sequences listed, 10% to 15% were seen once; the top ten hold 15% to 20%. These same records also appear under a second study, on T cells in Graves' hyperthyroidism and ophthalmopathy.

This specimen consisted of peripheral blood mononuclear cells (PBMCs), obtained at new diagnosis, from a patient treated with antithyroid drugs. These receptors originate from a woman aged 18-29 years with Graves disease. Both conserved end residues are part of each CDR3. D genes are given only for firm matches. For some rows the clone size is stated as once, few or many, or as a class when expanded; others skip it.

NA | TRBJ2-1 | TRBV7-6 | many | TGTGCCAGCAGCTTTGACCAGAGAGGAGGGAATGAGCAGTTCTTC | CASSFDQRGGNEQFF
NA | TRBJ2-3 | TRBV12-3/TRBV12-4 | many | TGTGCCAGCAGTTCGGCTGACCGGGCCACAGATACGCAGTATTTT | CASSSADRATDTQYF
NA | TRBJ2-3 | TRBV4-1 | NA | TGCGCCAGCAGCCAGGTCGGGGTTACGCAGTATTTT | CASSQVGVTQYF
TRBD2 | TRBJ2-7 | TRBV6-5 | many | TGTGCCAGCAGTTACTCTCGGGGGGGAAATGGCTACGAGCAGTACTTC | CASSYSRGGNGYEQYF
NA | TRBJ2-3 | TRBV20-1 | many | TGCAGTGCTAGTCCCGGGCCCCGCACAGATACGCAGTATTTT | CSASPGPRTDTQYF
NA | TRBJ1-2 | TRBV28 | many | TGTGCCAGCAGTTTACGTCCCGACTATGGCTACACCTTC | CASSLRPDYGYTF
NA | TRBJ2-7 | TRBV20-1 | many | TGCAGTGCCCGCCTTTTGGACGCAGAGCACGCCTACGAGCAGTACTTC | CSARLLDAEHAYEQYF
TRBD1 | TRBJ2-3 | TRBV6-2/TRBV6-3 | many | TGTGCCAGCAGTGAAAGGGGGACAGGGGGAGATACGCAGTATTTT | CASSERGTGGDTQYF
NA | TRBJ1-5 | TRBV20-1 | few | TGCAGTGCTGGAGGAGGAGCTGGTCAGCCCCAGCATTTT | CSAGGGAGQPQHF
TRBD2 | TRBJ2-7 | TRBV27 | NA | TGTGCCAGCGGCTGGGGACTAGCGGGACCCTACGAGCAGTACTTC | CASGWGLAGPYEQYF